The 31 T cell receptor beta chains listed next were all sequenced from one sample in a study of blood T cell repertoires in COVID-19. The method was immunoSEQ multiplex PCR; TCRdb's version includes in-frame clones alone and lacks a portion of them. The sample lists 450,000 or so clones, less than 95% occurring once. The sequenced sample consisted of PBMCs or T cells enriched from blood (not recorded which). These receptor sequences come from a man between 18 and 29 years old who had recovered from COVID-19.

The CDR3 loop reads CASRVEGQYYNEQFF. CDR3 in DNA: TGTGCCAGCAGAGTAGAGGGACAGTATTACAATGAGCAGTTCTTC. The genes are TRBV6-5 and TRBJ2-1; 7 bases fit TRBD1. Germline assignment: CDR1 MNHEY and CDR2 SVGAGI. The CDR3 extends over 15 amino acids. J gave up 4 bases and V 6 bases, and 9 bases lay outside the gene matches.

The CDR3 loop reads CASSPKPTGGITEAFF. The CDR3 DNA reads as TGCGCCAGCAGCCCCAAACCGACAGGGGGCATCACTGAAGCTTTCTTT. The rearrangement uses TRBV5-1 and TRBJ1-1; 10 bases are shared with TRBD1. This CDR3 comprises 16 residues. Per germline, CDR1 SGHRS and CDR2 YFSETQ. Unmatched junction bases numbered 10, after V lost 4 bases and J lost 4 bases. The entire variable domain, with the rest obtained from reference TRBV5-1 and TRBJ1-1, is as follows: KAGVTQTPRYLIKTRGQQVTLSCSPISGHRSVSWYQQTPGQGLQFLFEYFSETQRNKGNFPGRFSGRQFSNSRSEMNVSTLELGDSALYLCASSPKPTGGITEAFFGQGTRLTVV.

The V call is TRBV5-5, the J call TRBJ1-1, with D perhaps matching TRBD1 (6 bases). This CDR3 has 14 amino acids. Germline V lookup: CDR1 SGHKS, CDR2 YYEKEE (reference sequence). V lost 3 bases to trimming and J lost 6 bases, with 15 bases between them. The chain's CDR3 is CASSSLRGSAEAFF. The CDR3 nucleotides read TGTGCCAGCAGCTCCCTAAGGGGGAGCGCTGAAGCTTTCTTT.

DNA for the CDR3: TGTGCCAGCAGCTCTGACTCAGCGAACTATGGCTACACCTTC. Translation gives CASSSDSANYGYTF. The J gene is TRBJ1-2, the V gene TRBV6-5; D remains ambiguous. From germline, CDR1 is MNHEY and CDR2 SVGAGI. V lost 6 bases, J lost 2 bases, and 13 bases lay in between. The CDR3 loop spans 14 amino acids.

The chain uses TRBV13 and TRBJ1-3; 9 nucleotides match TRBD1. This CDR3 comprises 15 residues. V shed 4 bases and J 2 bases; nucleotides not matched to a gene: 3. The germline gives CDR1 PRHDT, CDR2 FYEKMQ (reference sequence). The CDR3, as DNA: TGTGCCAGCAGCTCGGACAGGGGAGCTGGAAACACCATATATTTT. Its protein is CASSSDRGAGNTIYF.

The V call is TRBV10-1, the J call TRBJ2-7; tentatively, D is TRBD1 (6 bases). The V gene's germline CDR1 is WNHNN and CDR2 SYGVQD (reference sequence). This CDR3 contains 14 residues. V was trimmed by 0 bases and J by 5 bases, leaving 11 bases between them. CDR3 sequence reads: CASSESGQGHEQYF. CDR3 sequence (DNA): TGCGCCAGCAGTGAGTCGGGGCAGGGGCACGAGCAGTACTTC.

The V call is TRBV10-3, the J call TRBJ1-5; the D is unclear. Trimming shortened V by 5 bases and J by 4 bases, and 12 bases separated the two germline ends. This CDR3 comprises 14 residues. The germline gives CDR1 ENHRY, CDR2 SYGVKD. The DNA for the CDR3 is TGTGCCATCAGTCGGGAGGTTTCTAATCAGCCCCAGCATTTT. The encoded protein is CAISREVSNQPQHF.

The chain couples TRBV6-5 to TRBJ1-2; no reliable D call. The CDR3 has 13 amino acids. Trimming left V 6 bases short and J 0 bases short, with 8 bases between. The germline gives CDR1 MNHEY, CDR2 SVGAGI. The CDR3 sequence is CASRRGSNYGYTF. The CDR3 bases are TGTGCCAGCAGACGAGGGTCTAACTATGGCTACACCTTC.

V gene TRBV6-5 combines with J gene TRBJ1-1; TRBD1 is a possible D gene (5 bases). V shed 5 bases and J shed 7 bases, with 11 bases lying between them. CDR1 and CDR2 (germline): MNHEY, SVGAGI. The CDR3 totals 12 residues. The CDR3 sequence is CASSRGSGEAFF. CDR3 DNA: TGTGCCAGCAGTAGGGGATCTGGTGAAGCTTTCTTT.

The rearrangement joins TRBV5-1 to TRBJ2-1, with TRBD2 identical over 7 bases. V shed 5 bases, J shed 4 bases, and the junction held 9 bases outside the gene matches. The CDR3 covers 15 residues. Germline lookup yields CDR1 SGHRS and CDR2 YFSETQ. This chain's CDR3 is CASRATGTKYNEQFF. CDR3 DNA: TGCGCCAGCAGGGCTACCGGGACTAAGTACAATGAGCAGTTCTTC. The whole variable domain, filled in from reference TRBV5-1 and TRBJ2-1, reads KAGVTQTPRYLIKTRGQQVTLSCSPISGHRSVSWYQQTPGQGLQFLFEYFSETQRNKGNFPGRFSGRQFSNSRSEMNVSTLELGDSALYLCASRATGTKYNEQFFGPGTRLTVL.

The rearrangement joins TRBV5-1 to TRBJ1-2; the match to TRBD1 covers 9 bases. This CDR3 is 16 amino acids long. V lost 5 bases, J lost 5 bases, and 13 bases stayed unmatched. Germline lookup yields CDR1 SGHRS and CDR2 YFSETQ. The CDR3, as DNA: TGCGCCAGCAGACGGGACAGGGCATTCCCGGGTTATGGCTACACCTTC. Its protein product is CASRRDRAFPGYGYTF.

The rearrangement links TRBV9 to TRBJ2-3; tentative D call: TRBD1 (5 bases). The CDR3 totals 14 residues. Germline V lookup: CDR1 SGDLS, CDR2 YYNGEE. V gave up 3 bases and J gave up 5 bases, with 13 bases separating them. The CDR3 DNA is TGTGCCAGCAGCGCGGACATTACCAGAGATACGCAGTATTTT. It specifies CASSADITRDTQYF.

V and J are TRBV2 and TRBJ1-5; possible D gene TRBD1, 5 bases. Germline CDR1 is SNHLY and CDR2 is FYNNEI. Trimming removed 4 bases from V and 7 bases from J, with 11 bases in between. This CDR3 spans 13 amino acids. CDR3 in amino acids: CASSGQLGQPQHF. As DNA, the CDR3 is TGTGCCAGCAGTGGACAGCTGGGGCAGCCCCAGCATTTT.

The rearrangement links TRBV5-1 to TRBJ1-3; TRBD1 matches at 7 bases. V gave up 3 bases and J gave up 0 bases; unmatched junction bases: 12. The CDR3 runs to 18 residues. Germline V gene lookup returns CDR1 SGHRS and CDR2 YFSETQ. As DNA, the CDR3 is TGCGCCAGCAGCTCAGATTTACAGGGGCCCAGCTCTGGAAACACCATATATTTT. This gives the protein CASSSDLQGPSSGNTIYF.

J is TRBJ1-1 and V is TRBV30, with TRBD1 identical over 8 bases. Germline-derived CDR1 and CDR2 are GTSNPN and SVGIG (reference sequence). The ends lost 4 bases at V and 11 bases at J; junction bases unmatched: 12. The CDR3 spans 13 residues. The CDR3 coding sequence is TGTGCCTGGACCGCGTACAGGGGGAGTTCGGCTTTCTTT. This encodes CAWTAYRGSSAFF.

The chain is built from TRBV19 and TRBJ1-1, with D maybe TRBD1 (6 bases). CDR1 and CDR2 from the germline V gene are LNHDA and SQIVND (reference sequence). CDR3 size: 15 residues. V was trimmed by 4 bases and J by 1 base, leaving 13 bases between them. In nucleotides, the CDR3 is TGTGCCAGTAGTAACCCTGGGGGCTGGAACACTGAAGCTTTCTTT. This codes for CASSNPGGWNTEAFF. Full variable domain (remainder filled in from reference TRBV19 and TRBJ1-1): DGGITQSPKYLFRKEGQNVTLSCEQNLNHDAMYWYRQDPGQGLRLIYYSQIVNDFQKGDIAEGYSVSREKKESFPLTVTSAQKNPTAFYLCASSNPGGWNTEAFFGQGTRLTVV.

The V and J genes are TRBV2 and TRBJ2-1; D gene uncertain. The CDR3 sequence is 12 residues long. CDR1 and CDR2 (germline): SNHLY, FYNNEI. Between the trimmed V and J ends, which lost 6 bases and 5 bases, there was a span of 8 bases. CDR3 sequence: CASRGDHNEQFF. The CDR3 bases are TGTGCCAGCAGGGGCGACCACAATGAGCAGTTCTTC.

CDR3 nucleotide sequence: TGCGCCAGCAGCCAAGTGATGGCAGTCCCCGAAAAACTGTTTTTT. It yields the protein CASSQVMAVPEKLFF. The chain has TRBV4-1 and TRBJ1-4, with D hard to call. Trimming removed 1 base at V and 8 bases at J, with 14 bases between. The CDR3 contains 15 residues. Germline CDR1 and CDR2: MGHRA and YSYEKL.

The genes are TRBV9 and TRBJ2-2, with 9 nucleotides matching TRBD2. V lost 2 bases to trimming and J lost 6 bases; unmatched junction nucleotides: 8. CDR3 length: 16 residues. The germline CDR1 and CDR2 sequences are SGDLS and YYNGEE. Here the CDR3 reads CASSVRAGGSPGELFF. The CDR3 DNA is TGTGCCAGCAGCGTCAGAGCGGGAGGCAGCCCCGGGGAGCTGTTTTTT.

The rearrangement joins TRBV6-5 to TRBJ1-4; D gene uncertain. From germline, CDR1 is MNHEY and CDR2 SVGAGI. The CDR3 is made up of 12 amino acids. Trimming cost V 6 bases and J 2 bases, with 4 bases left between them. Here the CDR3 DNA reads TGTGCCAGCAGGGGCACTAATGAAAAACTGTTTTTT. Its protein product is CASRGTNEKLFF.

As to this clone: The junction differs from germline at one of its ends, possibly a read error. CDR3 amino acids: CASSYARTGRRNF. The CDR3 nucleotides read TGTGCCAGCAGCTACGCGCGGACAGGGAGGAGGAACTTC. The V gene is TRBV5-6, the J gene TRBJ2-7; the match to TRBD1 covers 8 bases. Germline V gene sequence: CDR1 SGHDT, CDR2 YYEEEE. The CDR3 length is 13 residues.

The gene calls are TRBV19 and TRBJ1-1, with D perhaps matching TRBD1 (5 bases). V lost 6 bases and J 4 bases, leaving 15 bases between the germline ends. The CDR3 is made up of 14 amino acids. Germline V gene sequence: CDR1 LNHDA, CDR2 SQIVND (reference sequence). In DNA form, the CDR3 reads TGTGCCAGTAGGCTACAGGTTGGTGGCACTGAAGCTTTCTTT. Its protein product is CASRLQVGGTEAFF.

This clone has only one observation. The chain links TRBV7-3 to TRBJ1-1; D uncertain. Germline V gene sequence: CDR1 SGHTA, CDR2 FQGTGA. The CDR3 consists of 15 residues. V lost 2 bases to trimming and J lost 1 base, with 11 bases between them. The CDR3 DNA follows: TGTGCCAGCAGCTTATTGGGCACATCGAACACTGAAGCTTTCTTT. This codes for CASSLLGTSNTEAFF.

The chain carries TRBV14 and TRBJ2-7; 7 bases fit TRBD1. Trimming at V came to 5 bases and at J to 4 bases, leaving 11 bases not matched to a gene. CDR3 size: 15 residues. The V gene's germline CDR1 is SGHDN and CDR2 FVKESK. The CDR3 sequence is CASSSAHRGKYEQYF. CDR3 coding DNA: TGTGCCAGCAGCTCCGCCCACAGGGGAAAATACGAGCAGTACTTC.

The J gene is TRBJ1-2, the V gene TRBV7-6, with D possibly being TRBD1 (6 bases). The germline gives CDR1 SGHVS, CDR2 FNYEAQ. The ends were cut back, 2 bases at V and 10 bases at J, with 17 bases in the middle. The CDR3 is made up of 14 amino acids. The CDR3 is CASSLTKTQGAYTF. CDR3 DNA: TGTGCCAGCAGCTTAACCAAAACACAGGGTGCCTACACCTTC.

The V and J genes are TRBV3-1 (or the pseudogene TRBV3-2) and TRBJ2-7; the D gene is possibly TRBD2 (6 bases). The CDR3 length is 14 residues. Trimming took 1 base from V and 6 from J, leaving 13 bases between them. Germline lookup yields CDR1 LGHDT and CDR2 YNNKEL (reference sequence). CDR3 sequence: CASSQGLVISEQYF. The DNA for the CDR3 is TGTGCCAGCAGCCAAGGACTAGTCATCTCCGAGCAGTACTTC.

The chain couples TRBV6-1 to TRBJ2-1; TRBD2 matches at 11 bases. CDR3 length: 16 amino acids. Germline trimming cut 2 bases from V and 0 bases from J; bases unmatched to any gene: 0. CDR1 is MNHNS, CDR2 SASEGT, per germline. DNA of the CDR3: TGTGCCAGCAGTGAAACTAGCGGGAGCTCCTACAATGAGCAGTTCTTC. Translating gives CASSETSGSSYNEQFF.

This rearrangement joins TRBV3-1 (or the pseudogene TRBV3-2) to TRBJ1-2; the match to TRBD1 covers 9 bases. The germline V gene encodes CDR1 LGHDT and CDR2 YNNKEL (reference sequence). V trimming: 1 base; J trimming: 5 bases; junction bases outside the gene matches: 5. The CDR3 is 15 amino acids. The CDR3 sequence: CASSQGNRGPYGYTF. In DNA, the CDR3 is TGTGCCAGCAGCCAAGGGAACAGGGGGCCATATGGCTACACCTTC.

The genes are TRBV5-1 and TRBJ2-7; no clear D. Trimming took off 5 bases at V and 3 bases at J, with 6 bases between the two ends. The CDR3 extends over 11 amino acids. Germline lookup yields CDR1 SGHRS and CDR2 YFSETQ. The CDR3 nucleotides are TGCGCCAGCAGTTCGGGCTACGAGCAGTACTTC. It yields the protein CASSSGYEQYF. Filled out from reference TRBV5-1 and TRBJ2-7, the complete variable domain reads KAGVTQTPRYLIKTRGQQVTLSCSPISGHRSVSWYQQTPGQGLQFLFEYFSETQRNKGNFPGRFSGRQFSNSRSEMNVSTLELGDSALYLCASSSGYEQYFGPGTRLTVT.

The chain has TRBV12-5 and TRBJ1-1; 8 nucleotides match TRBD1. Germline lookup yields CDR1 LGHNT and CDR2 FRNRAP. CDR3 length equals 12 residues. J gave up 13 bases and V 1 base, and 5 bases lay outside the gene matches. DNA for the CDR3: TGTGCTAGTGGTTTGGAGGGGACAGGATTTTTCTTT. Encoded protein: CASGLEGTGFFF.

The V call is TRBV14, the J call TRBJ1-4; D gene unclear. V was trimmed by 1 base and J by 8 bases, leaving 17 bases between them. The CDR3 runs 16 residues. Germline V gene lookup returns CDR1 SGHDN and CDR2 FVKESK. The CDR3 sequence: CASSQGSAGRIEKLFF. In DNA, the CDR3 is TGTGCCAGCAGCCAAGGATCTGCGGGCAGGATAGAAAAACTGTTTTTT. The full variable domain, in which reference TRBV14 and TRBJ1-4 provide the parts outside the CDR3, is EAGVTQFPSHSVIEKGQTVTLRCDPISGHDNLYWYRRVMGKEIKFLLHFVKESKQDESGMPNNRFLAERTGGTYSTLKVQPAELEDSGVYFCASSQGSAGRIEKLFFGSGTQLSVL.